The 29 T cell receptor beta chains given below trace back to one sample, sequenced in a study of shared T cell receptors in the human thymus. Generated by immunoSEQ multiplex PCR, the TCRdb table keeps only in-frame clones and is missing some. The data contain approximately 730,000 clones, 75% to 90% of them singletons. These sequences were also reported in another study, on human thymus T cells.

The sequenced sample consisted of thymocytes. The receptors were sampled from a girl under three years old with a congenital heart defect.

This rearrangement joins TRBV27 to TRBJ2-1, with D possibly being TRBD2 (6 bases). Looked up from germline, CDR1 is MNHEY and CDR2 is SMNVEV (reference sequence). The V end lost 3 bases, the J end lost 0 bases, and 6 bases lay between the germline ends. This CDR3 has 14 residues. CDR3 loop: CASSFGSSYNEQFF. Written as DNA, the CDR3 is TGTGCCAGCAGTTTCGGGAGCTCCTACAATGAGCAGTTCTTC.

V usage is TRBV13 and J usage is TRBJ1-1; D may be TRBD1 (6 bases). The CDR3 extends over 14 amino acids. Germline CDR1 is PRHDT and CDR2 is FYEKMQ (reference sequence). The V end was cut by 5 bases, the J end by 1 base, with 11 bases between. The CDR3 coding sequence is TGTGCCAGCAGCCGGGGACAACCGAACACTGAAGCTTTCTTT. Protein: CASSRGQPNTEAFF.

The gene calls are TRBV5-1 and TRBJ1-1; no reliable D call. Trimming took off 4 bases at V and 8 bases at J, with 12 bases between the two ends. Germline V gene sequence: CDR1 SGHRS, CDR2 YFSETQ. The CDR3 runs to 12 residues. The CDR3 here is CASSPGRREAFF. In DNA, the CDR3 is TGCGCCAGCAGCCCCGGACGGAGGGAAGCTTTCTTT.

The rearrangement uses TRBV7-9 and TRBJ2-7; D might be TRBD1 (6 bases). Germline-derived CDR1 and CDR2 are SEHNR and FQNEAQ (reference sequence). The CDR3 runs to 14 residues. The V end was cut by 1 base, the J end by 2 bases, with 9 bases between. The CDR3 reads CASSLVGAAYEQYF. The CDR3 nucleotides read TGTGCCAGCAGCTTAGTGGGGGCAGCCTACGAGCAGTACTTC.

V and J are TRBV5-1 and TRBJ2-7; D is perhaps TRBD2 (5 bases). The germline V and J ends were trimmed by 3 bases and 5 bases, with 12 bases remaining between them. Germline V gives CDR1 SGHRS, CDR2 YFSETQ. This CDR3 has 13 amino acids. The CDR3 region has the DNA TGCGCCAGCAGCTGCGACGCCGGGGACGAGCAGTACTTC. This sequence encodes CASSCDAGDEQYF.

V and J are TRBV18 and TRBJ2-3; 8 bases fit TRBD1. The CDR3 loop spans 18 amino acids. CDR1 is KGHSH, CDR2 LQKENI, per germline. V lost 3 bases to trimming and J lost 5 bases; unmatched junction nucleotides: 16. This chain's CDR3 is CASSPMVGQGFMVDTQYF. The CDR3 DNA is TGTGCCAGCTCACCTATGGTCGGACAGGGTTTTATGGTAGATACGCAGTATTTT.

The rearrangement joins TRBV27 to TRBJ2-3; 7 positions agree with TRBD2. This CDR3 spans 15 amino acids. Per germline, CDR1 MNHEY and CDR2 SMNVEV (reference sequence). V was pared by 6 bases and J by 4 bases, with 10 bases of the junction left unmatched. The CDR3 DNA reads TGTGCCAGCAGAGGTCGGGGGGAGTGGGCAGATACGCAGTATTTT. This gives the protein CASRGRGEWADTQYF.

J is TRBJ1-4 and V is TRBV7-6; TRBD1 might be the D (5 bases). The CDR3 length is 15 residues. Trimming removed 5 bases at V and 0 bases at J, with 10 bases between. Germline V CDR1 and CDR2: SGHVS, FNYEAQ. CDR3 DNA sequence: TGTGCCAGCAGCCCTAGGGGTGCAACTAATGAAAAACTGTTTTTT. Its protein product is CASSPRGATNEKLFF.

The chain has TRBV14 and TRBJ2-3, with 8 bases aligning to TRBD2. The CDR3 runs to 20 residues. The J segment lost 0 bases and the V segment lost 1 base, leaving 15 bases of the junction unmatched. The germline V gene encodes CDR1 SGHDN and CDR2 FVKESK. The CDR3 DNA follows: TGTGCCAGCAGCCAAGCCCTCGGCGGGGGGCGTCATTCTAGCACAGATACGCAGTATTTT. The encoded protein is CASSQALGGGRHSSTDTQYF.

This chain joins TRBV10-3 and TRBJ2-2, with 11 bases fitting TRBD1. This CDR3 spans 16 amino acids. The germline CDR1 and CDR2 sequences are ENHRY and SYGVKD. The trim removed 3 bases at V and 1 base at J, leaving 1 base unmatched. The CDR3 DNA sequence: TGTGCCATCAGTGATGGGACAGGGGGGAACACCGGGGAGCTGTTTTTT. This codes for CAISDGTGGNTGELFF.

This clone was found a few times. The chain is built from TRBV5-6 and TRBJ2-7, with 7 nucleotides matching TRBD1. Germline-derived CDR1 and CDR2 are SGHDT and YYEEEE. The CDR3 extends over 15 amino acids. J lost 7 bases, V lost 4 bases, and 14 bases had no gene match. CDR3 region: CASSTHRGPTREQYF. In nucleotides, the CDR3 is TGTGCCAGCAGCACCCACAGGGGACCGACTCGTGAGCAGTACTTC. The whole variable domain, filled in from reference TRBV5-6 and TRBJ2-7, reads DAGVTQSPTHLIKTRGQQVTLRCSPKSGHDTVSWYQQALGQGPQFIFQYYEEEERQRGNFPDRFSGHQFPNYSSELNVNALLLGDSALYLCASSTHRGPTREQYFGPGTRLTVT.

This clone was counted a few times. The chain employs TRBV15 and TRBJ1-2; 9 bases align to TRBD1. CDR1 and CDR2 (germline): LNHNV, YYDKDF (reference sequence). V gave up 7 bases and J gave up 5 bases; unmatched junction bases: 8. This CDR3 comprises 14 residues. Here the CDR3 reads CATTPLQGAYGYTF. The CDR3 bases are TGTGCCACCACTCCGTTACAGGGGGCTTATGGCTACACCTTC.

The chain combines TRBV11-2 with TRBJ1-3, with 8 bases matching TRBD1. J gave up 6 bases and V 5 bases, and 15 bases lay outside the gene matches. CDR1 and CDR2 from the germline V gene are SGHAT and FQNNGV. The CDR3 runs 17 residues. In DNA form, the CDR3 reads TGTGCCAGCAGCAGAATCCTCAGGGGGCAAGGGGAAAACACCATATATTTT. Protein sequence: CASSRILRGQGENTIYF.

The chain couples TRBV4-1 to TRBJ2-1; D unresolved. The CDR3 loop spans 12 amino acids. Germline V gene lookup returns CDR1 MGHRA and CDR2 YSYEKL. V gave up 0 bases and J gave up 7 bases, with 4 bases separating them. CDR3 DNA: TGCGCCAGCAGCCAAGATCTGAATGAGCAGTTCTTC. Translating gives CASSQDLNEQFF.

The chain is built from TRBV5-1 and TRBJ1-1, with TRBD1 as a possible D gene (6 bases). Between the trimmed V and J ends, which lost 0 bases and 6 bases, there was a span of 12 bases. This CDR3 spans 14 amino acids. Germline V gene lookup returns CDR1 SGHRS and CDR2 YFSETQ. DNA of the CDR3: TGCGCCAGCAGCTTGGGTCAGGGGAGCCCTGAAGCTTTCTTT. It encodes CASSLGQGSPEAFF. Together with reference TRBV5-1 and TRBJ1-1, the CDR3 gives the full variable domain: KAGVTQTPRYLIKTRGQQVTLSCSPISGHRSVSWYQQTPGQGLQFLFEYFSETQRNKGNFPGRFSGRQFSNSRSEMNVSTLELGDSALYLCASSLGQGSPEAFFGQGTRLTVV.

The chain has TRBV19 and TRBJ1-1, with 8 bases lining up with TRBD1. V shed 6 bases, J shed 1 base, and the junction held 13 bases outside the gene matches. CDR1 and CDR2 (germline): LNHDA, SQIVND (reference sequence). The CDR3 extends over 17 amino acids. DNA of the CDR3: TGTGCCAGTAGGTCTGTGCAGGGGGCCATGGAGAACACTGAAGCTTTCTTT. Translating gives CASRSVQGAMENTEAFF.

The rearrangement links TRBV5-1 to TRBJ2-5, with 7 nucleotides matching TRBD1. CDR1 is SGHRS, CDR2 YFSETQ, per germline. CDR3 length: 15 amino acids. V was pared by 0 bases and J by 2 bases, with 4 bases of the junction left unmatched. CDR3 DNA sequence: TGCGCCAGCAGCTTGGAACAGGGGCGACAAGAGACCCAGTACTTC. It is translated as CASSLEQGRQETQYF.

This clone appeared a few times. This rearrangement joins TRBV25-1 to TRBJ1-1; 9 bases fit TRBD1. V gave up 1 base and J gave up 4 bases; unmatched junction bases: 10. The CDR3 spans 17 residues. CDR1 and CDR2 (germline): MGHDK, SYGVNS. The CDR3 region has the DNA TGTGCCAGCAGTGAATTTGGAAAAGGGACAGGGAGCACTGAAGCTTTCTTT. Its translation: CASSEFGKGTGSTEAFF.

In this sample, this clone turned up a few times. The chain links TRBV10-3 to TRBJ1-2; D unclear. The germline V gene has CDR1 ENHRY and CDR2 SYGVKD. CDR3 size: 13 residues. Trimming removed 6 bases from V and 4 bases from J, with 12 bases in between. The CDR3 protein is CAIRGGRPYGYTF. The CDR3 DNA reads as TGTGCCATCAGAGGAGGACGGCCCTATGGCTACACCTTC.

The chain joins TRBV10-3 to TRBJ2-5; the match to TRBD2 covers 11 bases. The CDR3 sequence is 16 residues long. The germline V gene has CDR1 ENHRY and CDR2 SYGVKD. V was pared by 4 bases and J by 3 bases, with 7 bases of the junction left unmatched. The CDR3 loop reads CAISGLAGRPKETQYF. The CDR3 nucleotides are TGTGCCATCAGTGGACTAGCGGGGCGGCCCAAAGAGACCCAGTACTTC.

In nucleotides, the CDR3 is TGTGCCAGCAGCAAACAGCCCCCAGGGGCAATGTCACCCCTCCACTTT. Its protein product is CASSKQPPGAMSPLHF. This chain links TRBV7-9 with TRBJ1-6; possibly TRBD1 for D (6 bases). V lost 5 bases and J 10 bases, leaving 21 bases between the germline ends. The V gene's germline CDR1 is SEHNR and CDR2 FQNEAQ (reference sequence). The length of the CDR3 is 16 residues.

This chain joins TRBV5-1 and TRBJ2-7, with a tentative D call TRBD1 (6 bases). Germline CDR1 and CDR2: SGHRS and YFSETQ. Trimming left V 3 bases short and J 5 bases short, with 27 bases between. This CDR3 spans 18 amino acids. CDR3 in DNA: TGCGCCAGCAGCTGGGGTACAGCGGTTATGTCAGGGGACAACGAGCAGTACTTC. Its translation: CASSWGTAVMSGDNEQYF.

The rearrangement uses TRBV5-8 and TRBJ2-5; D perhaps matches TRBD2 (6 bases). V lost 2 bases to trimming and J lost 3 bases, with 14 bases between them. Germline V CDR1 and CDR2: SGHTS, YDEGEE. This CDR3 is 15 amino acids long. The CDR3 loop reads CASSLRTAGKETQYF. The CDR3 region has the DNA TGTGCCAGCAGCTTACGGACTGCGGGGAAAGAGACCCAGTACTTC.

In DNA, the CDR3 is TGTGCCAGCACCCGGGGGGGCTACGAGCAGTACTTC. It encodes CASTRGGYEQYF. V usage is TRBV5-6 and J usage is TRBJ2-7; 8 bases line up with TRBD2. The CDR3 has 12 residues. The ends lost 6 bases at V and 3 bases at J; junction bases unmatched: 2. Germline V CDR1 and CDR2: SGHDT, YYEEEE.

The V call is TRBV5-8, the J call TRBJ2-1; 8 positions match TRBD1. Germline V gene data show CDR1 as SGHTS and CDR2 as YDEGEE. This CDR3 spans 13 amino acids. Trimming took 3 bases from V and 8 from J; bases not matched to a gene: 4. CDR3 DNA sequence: TGTGCCAGCAGCTGGGACAGGAACGATGAGCAGTTCTTC. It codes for CASSWDRNDEQFF.

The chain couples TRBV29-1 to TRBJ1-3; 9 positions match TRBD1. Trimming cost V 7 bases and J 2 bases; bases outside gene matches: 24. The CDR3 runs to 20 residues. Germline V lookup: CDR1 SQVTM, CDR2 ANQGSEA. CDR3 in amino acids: CSAAVTGQGIHHDPGNTIYF. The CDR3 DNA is TGCAGCGCTGCTGTTACGGGACAGGGTATTCACCATGATCCTGGAAACACCATATATTTT.

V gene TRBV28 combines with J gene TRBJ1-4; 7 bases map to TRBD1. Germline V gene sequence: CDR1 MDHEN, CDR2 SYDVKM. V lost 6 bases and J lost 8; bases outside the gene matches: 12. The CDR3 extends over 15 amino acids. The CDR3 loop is CASSWGTAGVEKLFF. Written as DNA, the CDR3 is TGTGCCAGCAGCTGGGGGACAGCTGGAGTAGAAAAACTGTTTTTT.

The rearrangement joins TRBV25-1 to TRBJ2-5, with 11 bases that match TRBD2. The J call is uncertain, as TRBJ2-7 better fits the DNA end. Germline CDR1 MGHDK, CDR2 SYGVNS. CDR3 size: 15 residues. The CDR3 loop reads CASSVRLAGGHEQYF. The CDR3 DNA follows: TGTGCCAGCAGTGTTCGGCTAGCGGGGGGCCACGAGCAGTACTTC.

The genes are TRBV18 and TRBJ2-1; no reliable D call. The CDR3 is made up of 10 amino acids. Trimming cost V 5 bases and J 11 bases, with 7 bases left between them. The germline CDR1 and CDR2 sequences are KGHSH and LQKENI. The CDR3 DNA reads TGTGCCAGCTCAGCGGAAAAGCAGTTCTTC. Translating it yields CASSAEKQFF.